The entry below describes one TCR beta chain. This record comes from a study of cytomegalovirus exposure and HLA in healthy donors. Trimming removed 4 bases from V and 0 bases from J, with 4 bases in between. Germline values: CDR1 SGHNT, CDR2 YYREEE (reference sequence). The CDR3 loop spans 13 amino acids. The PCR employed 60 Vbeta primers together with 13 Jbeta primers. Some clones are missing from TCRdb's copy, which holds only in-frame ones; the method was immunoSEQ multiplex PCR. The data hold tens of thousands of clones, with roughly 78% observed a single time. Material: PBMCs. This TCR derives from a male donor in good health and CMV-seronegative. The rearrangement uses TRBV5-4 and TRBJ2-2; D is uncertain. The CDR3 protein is CASSQSNTGELFF. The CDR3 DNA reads TGTGCCAGCAGCCAATCGAACACCGGGGAGCTGTTTTTT.